What follows describes a single TCR beta chain. Relative to the germline gene, one junction end is altered; a read error may explain this. This sample's RNA came from whole unsorted tissue. This non-tumor lung sample came from over 3 cm beyond the tumor edge. This sample stems from a study of tumor and adjacent non-tumor tissue in lung cancer. Germline CDR1 reads KGHDR; CDR2 reads SFDVKD. The CDR3 has 13 amino acids. TCRbeta libraries were built with three rounds of nested PCR, modified from ARM-PCR. Each CDR3 protein gets one entry after TCRdb re-called the multiplex PCR reads with MiXCR. The table lists around 60,000 distinct CDR3 sequences, around two thirds of them singletons, with about 32% in the top ten.

Sequencing was performed on distant non-tumor lung tissue. This receptor was obtained from a man between 65 and 79 years old with non-small cell lung cancer. This chain uses TRBV24-1 with TRBJ1-5, with TRBD1 matching over 7 bases. The CDR3 bases are TGTGCCACCAGGACGGGACAGAATCAGTCCCAGCATTTT. It translates to CATRTGQNQSQHF.